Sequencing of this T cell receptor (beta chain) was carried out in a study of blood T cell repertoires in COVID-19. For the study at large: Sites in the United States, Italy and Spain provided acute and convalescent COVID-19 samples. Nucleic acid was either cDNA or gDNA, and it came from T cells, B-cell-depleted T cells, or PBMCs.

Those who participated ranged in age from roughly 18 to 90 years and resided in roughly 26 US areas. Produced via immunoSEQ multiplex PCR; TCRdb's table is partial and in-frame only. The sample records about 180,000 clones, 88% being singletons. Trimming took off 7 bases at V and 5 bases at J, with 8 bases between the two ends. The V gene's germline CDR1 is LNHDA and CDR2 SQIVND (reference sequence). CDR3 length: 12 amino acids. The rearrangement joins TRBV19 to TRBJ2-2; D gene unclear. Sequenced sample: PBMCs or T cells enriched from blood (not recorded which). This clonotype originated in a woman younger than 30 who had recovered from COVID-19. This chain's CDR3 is CASKQPTGELFF. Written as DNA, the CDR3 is TGTGCCAGTAAACAGCCGACCGGGGAGCTGTTTTTT.